These 8 T cell receptor beta chains were sequenced from one sample in a study of a mutant IDH1 vaccine in newly diagnosed glioma. Clones were sequenced by immunoSEQ multiplex PCR, and TCRdb holds only the in-frame ones, with some missing. This sample carries about 55,000 clones, around 84% of them seen once, and the ten largest clones take roughly 4%. Time point noted: week 35, safety follow-up. With topical imiquimod, each dose of the vaccine consisted of 300 ug of mutant IDH1 20-mer peptide. Their specific antigens are unknown. The sequencing here drew on PBMCs, taken from a glioma patient whose treatment included an IDH1 peptide vaccine. The receptors derive from a young woman with glioma.

The V gene is TRBV7-2, the J gene TRBJ2-7; D is tentatively TRBD1 or TRBD2 (5 bases each). Trimming shortened V by 1 base and J by 2 bases, and 6 bases separated the two germline ends. This CDR3 comprises 13 residues. The germline gives CDR1 SGHTA, CDR2 FQGNSA. The CDR3 protein is CASSLGGPYEQYF. CDR3 bases: TGTGCCAGCAGCTTAGGGGGACCCTACGAGCAGTACTTC.

The V call is TRBV5-1, the J call TRBJ2-2; D is uncertain. CDR1 is SGHRS and CDR2 is YFSETQ in the germline V gene. The CDR3 has 15 amino acids. Trimming took off 0 bases at V and 4 bases at J, with 10 bases between the two ends. The CDR3 protein is CASSLAASSTGELFF. The DNA for the CDR3 is TGCGCCAGCAGCTTGGCCGCGTCGTCCACCGGGGAGCTGTTTTTT.

This clone was observed a few times. As DNA, the CDR3 is TGCAGCGTGCGGACAAATGAAGCTTTCTTT. Translating it yields CSVRTNEAFF. The rearrangement uses TRBV29-1 and TRBJ1-1; weak D call: TRBD1 (5 bases). The V end was cut by 6 bases, the J end by 7 bases, with 9 bases between. The CDR3 runs 10 residues. Germline-derived CDR1 and CDR2 are SQVTM and ANQGSEA.

V usage is TRBV5-1 and J usage is TRBJ2-7; 8 bases line up with TRBD2. CDR1 SGHRS and CDR2 YFSETQ come from the germline V gene. CDR3 length equals 14 residues. V dropped 3 bases and J dropped 2; count of bases not matched to a gene: 4. DNA for the CDR3: TGCGCCAGCAGCTCTGCGGGGGGCGCCTACGAGCAGTACTTC. Its translation is CASSSAGGAYEQYF.

The chain joins TRBV6-5 to TRBJ1-5, with D possibly TRBD1 on 6 matching bases. The CDR3 has 14 amino acids. The germline gives CDR1 MNHEY, CDR2 SVGAGI. Trimming cost V 6 bases and J 1 base, with 10 bases left between them. CDR3 sequence reads: CASRPGTSNQPQHF. In DNA form, the CDR3 reads TGTGCCAGCAGGCCCGGGACAAGCAATCAGCCCCAGCATTTT.

This clone was observed a few times. The genes are TRBV6-4 and TRBJ2-3; D ambiguous. The CDR3 runs 14 residues. The germline CDR1 and CDR2 sequences are MRHNA and SNTAGT. V gave up 0 bases and J gave up 5 bases, with 9 bases separating them. The CDR3 sequence: CASSDSGAEDTQYF. CDR3 sequence (DNA): TGTGCCAGCAGTGACTCCGGAGCCGAAGATACGCAGTATTTT.

The chain links TRBV7-9 to TRBJ2-2, with D perhaps TRBD2 (6 bases). V was clipped by 6 bases and J by 6 bases, with 14 bases between them. This CDR3 contains 14 residues. Germline CDR1 SEHNR, CDR2 FQNEAQ (reference sequence). This CDR3 is CASRGGPLPGELFF. As DNA, the CDR3 is TGTGCCAGCAGGGGGGGACCCCTACCCGGGGAGCTGTTTTTT. Drawing the rest from reference TRBV7-9 and TRBJ2-2, the complete variable domain is DTGVSQNPRHKITKRGQNVTFRCDPISEHNRLYWYRQTLGQGPEFLTYFQNEAQLEKSRLLSDRFSAERPKGSFSTLEIQRTEQGDSAMYLCASRGGPLPGELFFGEGSRLTVL.

In this sample, this clone turned up once. V is TRBV5-1 and J is TRBJ2-1, with D unclear. V was cut by 4 bases and J by 12 bases, with 14 bases left in between. This CDR3 is 12 amino acids long. The germline V gene encodes CDR1 SGHRS and CDR2 YFSETQ. The CDR3 sequence: CASSQERPRQFF. In DNA, the CDR3 is TGCGCCAGCAGCCAGGAGAGGCCCCGGCAGTTCTTC.